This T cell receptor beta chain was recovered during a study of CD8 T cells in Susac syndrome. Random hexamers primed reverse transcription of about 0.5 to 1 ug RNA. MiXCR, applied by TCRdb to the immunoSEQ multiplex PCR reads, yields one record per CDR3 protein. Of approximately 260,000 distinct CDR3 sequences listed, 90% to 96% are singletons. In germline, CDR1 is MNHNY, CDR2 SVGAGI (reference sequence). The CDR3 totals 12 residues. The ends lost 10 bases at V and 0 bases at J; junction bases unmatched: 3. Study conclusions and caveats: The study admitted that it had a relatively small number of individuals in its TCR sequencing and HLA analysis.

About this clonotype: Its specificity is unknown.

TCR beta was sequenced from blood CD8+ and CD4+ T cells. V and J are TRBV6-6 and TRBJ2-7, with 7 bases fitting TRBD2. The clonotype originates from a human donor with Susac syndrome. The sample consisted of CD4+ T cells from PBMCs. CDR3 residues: CATKRDSYEQYF. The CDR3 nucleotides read TGTGCCACCAAGCGGGACTCCTACGAGCAGTACTTC.